This TCR beta chain was sequenced during a study of regulatory T cells in long-lasting Graves disease. Libraries of TCR beta came from iRepertoire HTBI primers plus Arm-PCR of CDR3 regions. From the multiplex PCR reads, TCRdb called clonotypes with MiXCR, one entry per CDR3 protein. There are about 620,000 distinct CDR3 sequences in the sample; roughly 15% occur only once, and around 19% lies in the top ten. Germline CDR1 and CDR2: SGHDN and FVKESK. With 5 bases clipped from V and 6 bases from J, the junction kept 11 bases outside the gene matches. CDR3 length equals 15 residues. Study-wide results and caveats: Newly diagnosed patients had higher TCR diversity than persistent Graves' patients did. Examination was confined to peripheral blood, excluding thyroid tissue.

Remarks on this clonotype: The antigen is not known.

Sample time point: newly diagnosed GD, antithyroid drugs for less than 3 months. Following extraction of RNA from PBMCs, that RNA was used to make the TCR library. The sample was also linked to a second study, of T cells in Graves' hyperthyroidism and ophthalmopathy. This second report adds: During a first-round RT-PCR of the TCR CDR3, the HTBI primer set was used. Ophthalmopathy was told apart from stable hyperthyroidism by a 13 V-J model.

This TCR derives from a woman aged 30 to 39 with Graves disease. This material consisted of peripheral blood mononuclear cells (PBMCs), taken at new diagnosis, from a patient treated with antithyroid drugs. The V gene is TRBV14, the J gene TRBJ1-1; 8 bases agree with TRBD1. CDR3 sequence reads: CASSERVPGGSEAFF. The CDR3 nucleotides are TGTGCCAGCAGCGAAAGAGTCCCAGGGGGCTCTGAAGCTTTCTTT.